Listed below are T cell receptor beta chains from one sample, sequenced in a study of radiotherapy plus CTLA-4 blockade in lung cancer. This table comes from immunoSEQ multiplex PCR, and its TCRdb copy is limited to in-frame clones, with some not included. Here the sample spans about 60,000 clones, 77% being singletons. This specimen consisted of peripheral blood, obtained from a patient treated with radiotherapy plus ipilimumab. These receptors were taken from a human donor with non-small cell lung cancer who had a partial response to radiotherapy plus ipilimumab. Both conserved end residues are part of each CDR3. The D gene is left open where the match is weak. Clone size is stated in some rows and not others, as once, few, many or a class when expanded.

- | - | TRBJ2-7 | TRBV19 | CASSIDFVDSYYEQYF | TGTGCCAGTAGTATAGATTTTGTGGACAGCTACTACGAGCAGTACTTC
- | - | TRBJ2-2 | TRBV6-5 | CASSFNTGELFF | TGTGCCAGCAGTTTCAATACCGGGGAGCTGTTTTTT
- | - | TRBJ2-2 | TRBV6-1 | CASSEEFLNTGELFF | TGTGCCAGCAGTGAAGAATTCTTAAACACCGGGGAGCTGTTTTTT
TRBD1 | - | TRBJ1-5 | TRBV27 | CASKELQGANQPQHF | TGTGCCAGCAAAGAATTACAGGGGGCCAATCAGCCCCAGCATTTT
TRBD1 | - | TRBJ1-1 | TRBV7-8 | CASSPRDRGMNTEAFF | TGTGCCAGCAGCCCCAGGGACAGGGGAATGAACACTGAAGCTTTCTTT
TRBD2 | - | TRBJ2-3 | TRBV5-1 | CASSWTSGGATDTQYF | TGCGCCAGCAGCTGGACTAGCGGGGGGGCAACAGATACGCAGTATTTT
- | - | TRBJ1-2 | TRBV29-1 | CSVAAGGGYTF | TGCAGCGTTGCTGCAGGTGGCGGCTACACCTTC
- | - | TRBJ1-6 | TRBV4-2 | CASSQDIGAVSPLHF | TGTGCCAGCAGCCAAGATATAGGGGCGGTTTCACCCCTCCACTTT
- | - | TRBJ1-4 | TRBV6-1 | CASSGARGATNEKLFF | TGTGCCAGCAGTGGAGCCCGGGGGGCAACTAATGAAAAACTGTTTTTT
- | - | TRBJ2-7 | TRBV9 | CASSAGTNSYEQYF | TGTGCCAGCAGCGCCGGGACAAATTCCTACGAGCAGTACTTC
- | - | TRBJ1-4 | TRBV6-6 | CAATTGGEKLFF | TGTGCCGCCACGACGGGGGGAGAAAAACTGTTTTTT
- | - | TRBJ2-6 | TRBV19 | CASGLTSSGANVLTF | TGTGCCAGCGGACTTACTAGCTCTGGGGCCAACGTCCTGACTTTC
- | - | TRBJ2-7 | TRBV2 | CATTGSYEQYF | TGTGCCACCACAGGGTCCTACGAGCAGTACTTC
TRBD1 | - | TRBJ2-3 | TRBV10-2 | CATAEQNRGSYTQYF | TGCGCCACCGCGGAGCAGAACAGGGGATCATATACGCAGTATTTT
- | - | TRBJ2-7 | TRBV6-6 | CASSLGGGHEQYF | TGTGCCAGCAGTTTGGGGGGGGGCCACGAGCAGTACTTC
TRBD1 | - | TRBJ2-2 | TRBV28 | CASSWTGNTGELFF | TGTGCCAGCAGTTGGACAGGGAATACCGGGGAGCTGTTTTTT
- | - | TRBJ2-7 | TRBV9 | CASSVGRNPYEQYF | TGTGCCAGCAGCGTAGGCAGGAACCCCTACGAGCAGTACTTC
TRBD1 | few | TRBJ1-1 | TRBV19 | CASSMDRGRVEAFF | TGTGCCAGTAGTATGGACAGGGGGCGTGTTGAAGCTTTCTTT
TRBD2 | - | TRBJ2-5 | TRBV5-4 | CASSTGLAGGQETQYF | TGTGCCAGCAGCACCGGACTAGCGGGGGGGCAAGAGACCCAGTACTTC
TRBD1 | - | TRBJ2-7 | TRBV28 | CASSLGGTGGAYEQYF | TGTGCCAGCAGTTTAGGAGGGACAGGGGGCGCGTACGAGCAGTACTTC
- | few | TRBJ1-5 | TRBV10-3 | CAISLSGNSNQPQHF | TGTGCCATCAGCCTCAGCGGGAATAGCAATCAGCCCCAGCATTTT
TRBD1 | - | TRBJ1-2 | TRBV29-1 | CSVEPPDRGYGYTF | TGCAGCGTGGAACCTCCGGACAGGGGGTATGGCTACACCTTC
- | - | TRBJ2-5 | TRBV2 | CASGQKETQYF | TGTGCCAGCGGCCAGAAAGAGACCCAGTACTTC
TRBD1 | once | TRBJ2-7 | TRBV10-1 | CASSPRQGYEQYF | TGCGCCAGCAGCCCTCGACAGGGATACGAGCAGTACTTC
- | - | TRBJ1-1 | TRBV2 | CASSEEWGAEAFF | TGTGCCAGCAGTGAAGAGTGGGGGGCTGAAGCTTTCTTT
TRBD2 | - | TRBJ2-2 | TRBV5-4 | CASSSIGTSEAGELFF | TGTGCCAGCAGTTCGATCGGGACTAGCGAGGCCGGGGAGCTGTTTTTT
TRBD1 | - | TRBJ2-3 | TRBV9 | CASSAGQGSPDTQYF | TGTGCCAGCAGCGCAGGACAGGGGAGTCCAGATACGCAGTATTTT
TRBD2 | - | TRBJ2-1 | TRBV5-1 | CASSLDAGAYNEQFF | TGCGCCAGCAGCTTGGATGCGGGGGCCTACAATGAGCAGTTCTTC
- | few | TRBJ2-7 | TRBV7-2 | CASSLRGHSYEQYF | TGTGCCAGCAGCTTAAGGGGACACTCCTACGAGCAGTACTTC
TRBD1 | - | TRBJ1-2 | TRBV9 | CASSVTGTENRYGYTF | TGTGCCAGCAGCGTTACCGGGACAGAGAATCGCTACGGCTACACCTTC
- | - | TRBJ2-2 | TRBV5-5 | CASSSDPGLPTGELFF | TGTGCCAGCAGCTCAGATCCCGGACTACCCACCGGGGAGCTGTTTTTT
- | - | TRBJ2-2 | TRBV5-4 | CASSPKGGLNTGELFF | TGTGCCAGCAGCCCCAAAGGGGGTTTGAACACCGGGGAGCTGTTTTTT
- | - | TRBJ2-2 | TRBV15 | CATSRGSGANTGELFF | TGTGCCACCAGCAGAGGTAGCGGAGCGAACACCGGGGAGCTGTTTTTT
- | - | TRBJ2-5 | TRBV6-5 | CASSYSVQGFQETQYF | TGTGCCAGCAGTTACTCGGTACAGGGATTCCAAGAGACCCAGTACTTC
- | - | TRBJ2-6 | TRBV5-1 | CASSSDVSGLGANVLTF | TGCGCCAGCAGCTCCGATGTTTCAGGACTAGGGGCCAACGTCCTGACTTTC
- | - | TRBJ1-3 | TRBV29-1 | CSVAVGEEGDTIYF | TGCAGCGTCGCAGTCGGTGAAGAGGGAGACACCATATATTTT